These T cell receptor beta chains were read from a single sample in a study of vaccination effects on CD4 cells after COVID-19. No antigens are known for them. Clones were read by immunoSEQ multiplex PCR, and TCRdb kept only the in-frame ones, dropping some. This sample has 55,000 to 70,000 clones, with 81% found just once. Specimen: CD4+ T cells from PBMCs cultured with HCoV-229E spike peptides, collected before COVID-19 vaccination. These receptors all stem from a human donor who received a COVID-19 vaccine. The CDR3 runs from the conserved cysteine through the conserved F or W. D genes are given only for firm matches. A row's size may be missing; if present it is once, few, many or a size class.

>TRBD1|.|TRBV18|TRBJ1-5
TGTGCCAGCTCCTTATATGGGACAGGTGATCAGCCCCAGCATTTT
CASSLYGTGDQPQHF
>TRBD1|.|TRBV6-5|TRBJ1-4
TGTGCCAGCAGCCAGGGGGCCTCTAATGAAAAACTGTTTTTT
CASSQGASNEKLFF
>TRBD1|once|TRBV5-6|TRBJ1-4
TGTGCCAGCAGCCCGAGGACAGGGGTGGTCGAAAAACTGTTTTTT
CASSPRTGVVEKLFF
>.|.|TRBV4-2|TRBJ1-1
TGTGCCAGCAGCCAAGATTGGCGGGGAGGAGAAGCTTTCTTT
CASSQDWRGGEAFF
>TRBD1|.|TRBV28|TRBJ1-1
TGTGCCAGCACCCGACAGGGGCATGAAGCTTTCTTT
CASTRQGHEAFF
>.|.|TRBV18|TRBJ1-2
TGTGCCAGCTCACTTACACGGGGCGGCGGTGGCTACACCTTC
CASSLTRGGGGYTF
>.|.|TRBV2|TRBJ2-4
TGTGCCAGCAGTGAAGCGGGCAGTGGGGCCAAAAACATTCAGTACTTC
CASSEAGSGAKNIQYF
>.|.|TRBV4-3|TRBJ1-4
TGCGCCAGCAGCCAAGAAATTGTCCGTTCGGCGCGCGGAGGTGAAAAACTGTTTTTT
CASSQEIVRSARGGEKLFF
>.|few|TRBV30|TRBJ1-3
TGTGCCTGGGGGTCCGGAAACACCATATATTTT
CAWGSGNTIYF
>TRBD1|.|TRBV2|TRBJ2-3
TGTGCCAGCAGTGGACAGGGTCAAAACACAGATACGCAGTATTTT
CASSGQGQNTDTQYF